The 15 T cell receptor beta chains below all came from one sample that was sequenced in a study of control samples from healthy donors and cancer patients. Data came from immunoSEQ multiplex PCR; TCRdb stores just in-frame clones and leaves some out. This table lists about 190,000 clones. The sequenced sample consisted of blood. The receptors here all came from a woman under 40 in good health.

DNA of the CDR3: TGTGCCAGCAGCCAACAGGAGTTCCTGGCCTACGGAAACACCATATATTTT. Residues: CASSQQEFLAYGNTIYF. V is TRBV3-1 (or the pseudogene TRBV3-2) and J is TRBJ1-3, with D uncertain. Germline lookup yields CDR1 LGHDT and CDR2 YNNKEL (reference sequence). There are 17 residues in the CDR3. V dropped 2 bases and J dropped 4 bases, with 18 bases sitting between them.

The rearrangement uses TRBV7-2 and TRBJ2-3, with a possible D match to TRBD2 (6 bases). This CDR3 comprises 15 residues. Germline CDR1 is SGHTA and CDR2 is FQGNSA. The V gene lost 3 bases and the J gene lost 3 bases, with 13 bases spanning the gap. CDR3 loop: CASSFLEGLTDTQYF. The CDR3 DNA reads TGTGCCAGCAGCTTCCTGGAGGGGTTGACAGATACGCAGTATTTT. The full variable domain, with the rest looked up from reference TRBV7-2 and TRBJ2-3, is GAGVSQSPSNKVTEKGKDVELRCDPISGHTALYWYRQSLGQGLEFLIYFQGNSAPDKSGLPSDRFSAERTGGSVSTLTIQRTQQEDSAVYLCASSFLEGLTDTQYFGPGTRLTVL.

CDR3 protein: CASSQDLLGGNSKEQFF. CDR3 coding DNA: TGTGCCAGCAGCCAAGATTTGCTGGGGGGCAATTCAAAAGAGCAGTTCTTC. This chain uses TRBV14 with TRBJ2-1; D is possibly TRBD1 or TRBD2 (6 bases each). V shed 0 bases and J shed 10 bases, with 22 bases lying between them. The V gene's germline CDR1 is SGHDN and CDR2 FVKESK. CDR3 size: 17 residues.

The gene calls are TRBV9 and TRBJ2-2; 8 positions match TRBD2. Germline V CDR1 and CDR2: SGDLS, YYNGEE. CDR3 length: 18 residues. V lost 0 bases, J lost 0 bases, and 7 bases stayed unmatched. DNA for the CDR3: TGTGCCAGCAGCGTAGGCCCAGCGGGAGCTTCGAACACCGGGGAGCTGTTTTTT. Translation: CASSVGPAGASNTGELFF.

The chain joins TRBV6-2 or TRBV6-3 to TRBJ1-1; tentative D call: TRBD1 (5 bases). Trimming took 6 bases from V and 1 from J, leaving 18 bases between them. This CDR3 is built from 16 residues. Germline values: CDR1 MNHEY, CDR2 SVGEGT. The CDR3 region is CASSPPIPGQNTEAFF. The CDR3 DNA is TGTGCCAGCAGCCCTCCCATTCCCGGACAGAACACTGAAGCTTTCTTT.

This rearrangement joins TRBV12-3 or TRBV12-4 to TRBJ2-3; D assignment may be TRBD1 or TRBD2 (5 bases each). The CDR3 length is 12 residues. V was clipped by 6 bases and J by 6 bases, with 10 bases between them. The CDR3: CASRRGFDTQYF. CDR3 nucleotide sequence: TGTGCCAGCAGGAGGGGTTTCGATACGCAGTATTTT.

This chain joins TRBV18 and TRBJ1-2; no reliable D call. The CDR3 consists of 14 residues. V lost 0 bases and J lost 8, with 13 bases in between. Germline V gene sequence: CDR1 KGHSH, CDR2 LQKENI. CDR3: CASSPPSYSSGYTF. The CDR3 nucleotides are TGTGCCAGCTCACCACCAAGCTATTCGTCCGGCTACACCTTC.

V usage is TRBV7-9 and J usage is TRBJ1-1; D is unresolved. CDR1 is SEHNR and CDR2 is FQNEAQ in the germline V gene (reference sequence). Deletions cut 3 bases from V and 0 bases from J, with 8 bases between. CDR3 length equals 14 residues. The CDR3 nucleotides read TGTGCCAGCAGCTTTGCACGGTTGAACACTGAAGCTTTCTTT. Its translation is CASSFARLNTEAFF.

The V and J genes are TRBV10-2 and TRBJ1-2; D not resolved. V lost 6 bases and J 8 bases, leaving 16 bases between the germline ends. This CDR3 comprises 13 residues. Germline assignment: CDR1 WSHSY and CDR2 SAAADI. The DNA of the CDR3 is TGCGCCAGCAGCACGAGAGTGCTCGGAGGCTACACCTTC. Translated, it gives CASSTRVLGGYTF.

This chain uses TRBV11-2 with TRBJ2-7; no reliable D call. Between the trimmed V and J ends, which lost 1 base and 0 bases, there was a span of 1 base. The length of the CDR3 is 12 residues. In germline, CDR1 is SGHAT, CDR2 FQNNGV. CDR3 residues: CASSLVSYEQYF. CDR3 nucleotides: TGTGCCAGCAGCTTAGTCTCCTACGAGCAGTACTTC.

As for this clone: This same CDR3 is encoded by further DNA sequences in the sample. The CDR3 DNA sequence: TGTGCCAGCAGTTACTCGGGGGTAGGAACTGAAGCTTTCTTT. Protein: CASSYSGVGTEAFF. The J gene is TRBJ1-1, the V gene TRBV6-2 or TRBV6-3; tentative D call: TRBD1 (5 bases). The CDR3 has 14 amino acids. V was pared by 0 bases and J by 5 bases, with 10 bases between. From germline, CDR1 is MNHEY and CDR2 SVGEGT.

V gene TRBV21-1 combines with J gene TRBJ2-1; the table assigns TRBD2, which was not confirmed against the DNA. TRBV21-1 is described as a pseudogene. The CDR3 runs to 17 residues. CDR3 residues: CASSKTSGGHFYNEQFF. CDR3 bases: TGTGCCAGCAGCAAAACTAGCGGGGGGCACTTCTACAATGAGCAGTTCTTC.

The V call is TRBV7-2, the J call TRBJ2-2, with 10 bases that match TRBD2. The CDR3 length is 15 residues. J was trimmed by 6 bases and V by 4 bases; bases with no gene match: 5. In germline, CDR1 is SGHTA, CDR2 FQGNSA. CDR3 nucleotide sequence: TGTGCCAGCAGCTCTCAGCGGGGGGGCTCCGGGGAGCTGTTTTTT. This encodes CASSSQRGGSGELFF.

The chain employs TRBV28 and TRBJ1-1; D might be TRBD1 (6 bases). CDR1 is MDHEN, CDR2 SYDVKM, per germline. Trimming left V 7 bases short and J 5 bases short, with 14 bases between. The CDR3 spans 13 residues. CDR3 loop: CASTRGGATEAFF. The CDR3 coding sequence is TGTGCCAGCACTCGGGGGGGGGCTACTGAAGCTTTCTTT.

The rearrangement uses TRBV7-9 and TRBJ1-2; no clear D gene. CDR1 and CDR2 (germline): SEHNR, FQNEAQ (reference sequence). V was clipped by 1 base and J by 5 bases, with 8 bases between them. This CDR3 comprises 13 residues. The CDR3 bases are TGTGCCAGCAGCTTAGAGGTCGGGTATGGCTACACCTTC. It specifies CASSLEVGYGYTF. Variable domain in full (rest from reference TRBV7-9 and TRBJ1-2): DTGVSQNPRHKITKRGQNVTFRCDPISEHNRLYWYRQTLGQGPEFLTYFQNEAQLEKSRLLSDRFSAERPKGSFSTLEIQRTEQGDSAMYLCASSLEVGYGYTFGSGTRLTVV.